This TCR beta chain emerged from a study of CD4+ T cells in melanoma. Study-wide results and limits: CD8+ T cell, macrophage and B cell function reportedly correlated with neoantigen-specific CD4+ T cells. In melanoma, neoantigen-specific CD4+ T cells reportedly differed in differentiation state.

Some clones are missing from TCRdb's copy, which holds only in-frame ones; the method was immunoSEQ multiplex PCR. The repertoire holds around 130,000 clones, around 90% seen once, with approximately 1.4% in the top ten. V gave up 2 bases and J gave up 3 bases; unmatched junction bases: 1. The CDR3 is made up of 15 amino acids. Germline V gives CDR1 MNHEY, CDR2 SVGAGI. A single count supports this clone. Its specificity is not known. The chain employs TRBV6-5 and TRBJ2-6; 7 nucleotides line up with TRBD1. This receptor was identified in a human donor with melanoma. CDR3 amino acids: CASSYGTVGANVLTF. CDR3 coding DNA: TGTGCCAGCAGTTACGGGACAGTTGGGGCCAACGTCCTGACTTTC.